This T cell receptor beta chain is from a study of blood T cell repertoires in COVID-19. The germline V gene has CDR1 KGHSH and CDR2 LQKENI. Trimming took 5 bases from V and 4 from J; bases not matched to a gene: 5. This CDR3 contains 13 residues. As originally analysed: From reference gene primer amplification, estimates of nucleated cell counts were derived. Sequencing used immunoSEQ multiplex PCR; TCRdb keeps in-frame clones, though not all of them. The V and J calls and clone size are taken from that table; D and trimming were inferred from the DNA. The data contain fewer than 200,000 clones, 84% of them singletons. Patients from Seattle were sampled longitudinally, starting during active infection.

The gene calls are TRBV18 and TRBJ2-7; 7 bases align to TRBD2. Sequenced: peripheral blood. This TCR was recovered from a woman aged 80 or over with COVID-19, enrolled during active disease. The CDR3 sequence is CASSGTIGYEQYF. The DNA for the CDR3 is TGTGCCAGCTCAGGGACTATAGGATACGAGCAGTACTTC.